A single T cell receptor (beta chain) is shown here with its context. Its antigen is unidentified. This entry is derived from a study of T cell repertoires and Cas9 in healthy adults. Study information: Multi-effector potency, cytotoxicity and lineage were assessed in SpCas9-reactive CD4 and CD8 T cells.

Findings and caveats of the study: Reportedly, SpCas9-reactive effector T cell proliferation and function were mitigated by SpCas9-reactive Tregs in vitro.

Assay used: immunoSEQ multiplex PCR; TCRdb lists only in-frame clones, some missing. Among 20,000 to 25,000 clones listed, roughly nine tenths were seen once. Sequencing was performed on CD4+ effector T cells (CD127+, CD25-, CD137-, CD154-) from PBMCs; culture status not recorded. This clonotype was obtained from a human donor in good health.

For the CDR3, the DNA is TGTGCCAGCAGCCAAGCTGCCTTGGGGGCCTACGAGCAGTACTTC. Residues: CASSQAALGAYEQYF. This sequence joins TRBV5-4 and TRBJ2-7, with D possibly being TRBD1 or TRBD2 (5 bases each). From germline, CDR1 is SGHNT and CDR2 YYREEE (reference sequence). The V end lost 4 bases, the J end lost 2 bases, and 16 bases lay between the germline ends. The CDR3 has 15 amino acids.